This T cell receptor beta chain was found in a study of molecular identifiers for immune sequencing clone quantification. The sample holds many counts of this clonotype. What it binds is not known. One entry per CDR3 protein results from TCRdb running MiXCR on the PCR reads. Altogether about 65,000 distinct CDR3 sequences are present, approximately 17% being singletons, with the ten largest covering around 1.5%. Isolation of naive CD8 T cells was achieved by sorting on a CD8+CD4-CCR7+CD45RA+ phenotype. Notes on the study in general: Effector cells had over 98% of their molecules in clones above 20 RNA copies, while naive cells had under 1%.

The clonotype comes from a human donor in good health. Some libraries in this study had Jurkat cell RNA spiked in. Sequencing used naive CD8+ T cells from blood, with Jurkat cell RNA spiked in. Sample subset: FACS-sorted CD8+CD4-CCR7+CD45RA+ naive T cells.

The CDR3 protein is CSARAGVNTDTQYF. The CDR3 nucleotides are TGCAGTGCTCGGGCGGGAGTTAACACAGATACGCAGTATTTT. The chain combines TRBV20-1 with TRBJ2-3; 7 positions agree with TRBD2. Germline CDR1 reads DFQATT; CDR2 reads SNEGSKA (reference sequence). CDR3 length: 14 residues. Trimming removed 5 bases from V and 2 bases from J; junction bases left unmatched: 7.